This T cell receptor (beta chain) was identified in a study of blood T cell repertoires in COVID-19. Assay: immunoSEQ multiplex PCR; the TCRdb copy retains only in-frame clones and omits some. The profile shows roughly 93,000 clones, nearly 90% of them singletons. V lost 4 bases to trimming and J lost 5 bases; unmatched junction nucleotides: 5. This CDR3 has 12 amino acids. CDR1 and CDR2 from the germline V gene are SQVTM and ANQGSEA. The clonotype originates from a man in his forties or fifties with acute or convalescent COVID-19. V usage is TRBV29-1 and J usage is TRBJ2-7, with 7 positions matching TRBD1. Specimen: peripheral blood. The chain's CDR3 is CSVGTGENEQYF. In nucleotides, the CDR3 is TGCAGCGTTGGAACAGGGGAAAACGAGCAGTACTTC.